Listed here are 4 T cell receptor beta chains from one sample, sequenced in a study of T-cell reconstitution after alpha-beta-depleted transplantation in children. The authors prepared the TCRbeta library with unique molecular identifiers. TCRdb reprocessed the PCR reads with MiXCR, giving one entry per CDR3 protein. The data contain about 640,000 distinct CDR3 sequences, 10% to 15% of them seen just once; the ten biggest clones take up about 2.2%. The material sequenced was PBMCs, mostly from graft donor cells, taken 360 days after TCRalphabeta/CD19-depleted stem cell transplant. These receptors were collected from a male patient younger than 18 who had a stem cell transplant for acute myeloid leukemia, so the T cells may come from the graft donor.

The chain couples TRBV10-2 to TRBJ2-7; D is unresolved. Trimming left V 3 bases short and J 3 bases short, with 12 bases between. This CDR3 comprises 14 residues. The germline V gene encodes CDR1 WSHSY and CDR2 SAAADI. This CDR3 is CASSDMATLYEQYF. The CDR3 DNA sequence: TGCGCCAGCAGTGATATGGCCACGCTCTACGAGCAGTACTTC.

Ten or more counts support this clonotype. In DNA, the CDR3 is TGCAGCGTTGGCCGGGACAGGGCGCTTTACAATGAGCAGTTCTTC. Translation: CSVGRDRALYNEQFF. The J gene is TRBJ2-1, the V gene TRBV29-1; 9 bases agree with TRBD1. The CDR3 covers 15 residues. V was pared by 4 bases and J by 4 bases, with 8 bases of the junction left unmatched. CDR1 is SQVTM and CDR2 is ANQGSEA in the germline V gene.

This clonotype has a handful of counts. The chain recombines TRBV14 with TRBJ2-3; TRBD2 aligns across 12 bases. Germline V gene data show CDR1 as SGHDN and CDR2 as FVKESK. The CDR3 spans 18 residues. The V segment lost 4 bases and the J segment 1 base; nucleotides outside the gene matches: 9. The DNA for the CDR3 is TGTGCCAGCAGCCCCGGACAGGGACTAGCGGGCCGCACAGATACGCAGTATTTT. Translating it yields CASSPGQGLAGRTDTQYF.

The chain is built from TRBV28 and TRBJ2-5; TRBD2 matches at 16 bases. The V gene's germline CDR1 is MDHEN and CDR2 SYDVKM. V gave up 5 bases and J gave up 4 bases; unmatched junction bases: 7. CDR3 length: 17 amino acids. The CDR3 loop reads CASSGGTSGRALETQYF. For the CDR3, the DNA is TGTGCCAGCAGTGGGGGGACTAGCGGGAGGGCCCTAGAGACCCAGTACTTC.